The rows below give T cell receptor beta chains drawn from one sample of a study of T-cell memory formation after mild COVID-19. TCRdb processed the 5' RACE reads anew with MiXCR; each CDR3 protein has one entry. The sample has some 410,000 distinct CDR3 sequences, roughly a quarter seen once. Sequencing was performed on PBMCs or a T cell subset sorted from them (not recorded which). These receptors were taken from an adult woman who had mild COVID-19 (a few samples of this study predate the infection). Cell type and time point are not known. Each CDR3 is given with its conserved first and last residue. The D gene is left open where the match is weak. Size values are once, few and many counts, or a class for expanded clones, and some rows have none.

J gene | D gene | V gene | clone size | CDR3 protein | CDR3 DNA
TRBJ1-4 | - | TRBV7-6 | - | CASSLDGATNEKLFF | TGTGCCAGCAGCTTAGACGGTGCAACTAATGAAAAACTGTTTTTT
TRBJ1-6 | - | TRBV5-1 | few | CASSLVSISSYNSPLHF | TGCGCCAGCAGCTTGGTTTCAATAAGCTCCTATAATTCACCCCTCCACTTT
TRBJ2-5 | - | TRBV7-9 | few | CASSFVGGGLPQETQYF | TGTGCCAGCAGCTTTGTCGGAGGGGGCCTTCCCCAAGAGACCCAGTACTTC
TRBJ2-1 | - | TRBV24-1 | few | CATSAEPSGQFF | TGTGCCACCAGTGCAGAACCGTCTGGGCAGTTCTTC
TRBJ2-5 | TRBD1 | TRBV10-3 | few | CAISESDRPKETQYF | TGTGCCATCAGTGAGTCGGACAGGCCAAAAGAGACCCAGTACTTC
TRBJ1-2 | - | TRBV6-5 | - | CASRPSWASDGYTF | TGTGCCAGCAGGCCCTCATGGGCCTCGGATGGCTACACCTTC
TRBJ2-1 | TRBD2 | TRBV5-1 | - | CASSSAGTSEEQFF | TGCGCCAGCAGCTCCGCCGGGACTAGCGAAGAGCAGTTCTTC
TRBJ1-5 | - | TRBV6-5 | many | CASSPRSNQPQHF | TGTGCCAGCAGTCCCCGGTCGAATCAGCCCCAGCATTTT
TRBJ2-3 | - | TRBV20-1 | few | CSAKTGGRLADTQYF | TGCAGTGCCAAGACAGGTGGGAGGCTCGCAGATACGCAGTATTTT
TRBJ1-1 | - | TRBV5-1 | - | CASSLNSIRETEAFF | TGCGCCAGCAGCTTGAATAGCATTCGAGAGACTGAAGCTTTCTTT
TRBJ2-4 | - | TRBV20-1 | few | CSATPVSSESIQYF | TGCAGTGCTACACCCGTCAGCTCAGAAAGCATTCAGTACTTC
TRBJ2-1 | - | TRBV7-2 | - | CASSFSQGYEQFF | TGTGCCAGCAGCTTCTCCCAGGGATATGAGCAGTTCTTC